The clone carrying this T cell receptor beta chain has a single count. What it binds is unknown. A second about 6 to 12 cycle PCR used barcoded and J-beta primers. From the 5' RACE reads, TCRdb called clonotypes with MiXCR, one entry per CDR3 protein. This table holds around 1,000,000 distinct CDR3 sequences, about 25% found once. This specimen comes from a study of blood T cells in healthy people across ages. Study-wide findings and caveats: Both naive CD4+ cell counts and diversity were greater in long-lived donors than in aged donors.

The CDR3 contains 14 residues. V lost 10 bases and J 6 bases, leaving 20 bases between the germline ends. Germline V gene lookup returns CDR1 SEHNR and CDR2 FQNEAQ (reference sequence). These sequences were also reported in another study, on T cells of mothers and their children. From that study: In each mother, TCR beta CDR3 reads exceeded 8.5 million; in each child, they numbered several million. Mothers and children who were related shared slightly more overlap than unrelated pairs, but not significantly more.

The clonotype originates from a girl aged 2 to 10 in good health. Input material: blood. V is TRBV7-9 and J is TRBJ2-3; possibly TRBD1 for D (6 bases). The CDR3 sequence is CAITGRGTGDTQYF. Written as DNA, the CDR3 is TGTGCCATCACTGGCAGGGGCACAGGTGATACGCAGTATTTT.